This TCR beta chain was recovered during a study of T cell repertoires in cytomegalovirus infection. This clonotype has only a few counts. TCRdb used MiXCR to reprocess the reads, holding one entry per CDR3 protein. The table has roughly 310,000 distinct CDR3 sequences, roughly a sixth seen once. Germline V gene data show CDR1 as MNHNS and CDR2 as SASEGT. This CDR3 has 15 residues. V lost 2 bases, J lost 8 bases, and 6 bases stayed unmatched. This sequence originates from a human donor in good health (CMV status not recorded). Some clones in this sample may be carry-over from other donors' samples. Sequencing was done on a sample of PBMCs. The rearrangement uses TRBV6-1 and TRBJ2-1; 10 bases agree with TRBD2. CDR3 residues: CASSEWASGGDEQFF. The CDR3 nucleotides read TGTGCCAGCAGTGAATGGGCTAGCGGGGGCGATGAGCAGTTCTTC.